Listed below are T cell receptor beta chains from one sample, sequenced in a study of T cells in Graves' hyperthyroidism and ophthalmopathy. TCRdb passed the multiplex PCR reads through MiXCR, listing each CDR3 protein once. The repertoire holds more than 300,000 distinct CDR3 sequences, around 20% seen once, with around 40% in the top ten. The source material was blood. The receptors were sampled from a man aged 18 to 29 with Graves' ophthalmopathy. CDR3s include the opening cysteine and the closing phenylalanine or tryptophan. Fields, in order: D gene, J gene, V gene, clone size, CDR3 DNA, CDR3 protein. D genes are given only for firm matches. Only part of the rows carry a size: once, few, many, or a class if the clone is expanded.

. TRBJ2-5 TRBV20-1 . TGCAGCAAGCAGACTAGTCAAGAGACCCAGTACTTC CSKQTSQETQYF
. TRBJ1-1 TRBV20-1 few TGCAGTGCTCCACCCCGGGGAAGGAGGACTGAAGCTTTCTTT CSAPPRGRRTEAFF
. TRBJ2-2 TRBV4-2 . TGTGCCAGCAGCCAAGACAGGGTGGGACTGTTTTTT CASSQDRVGLFF
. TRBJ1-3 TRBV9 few TGTGCCAGCAGCGTGACAGGTGACTCTGGAAACACCATATATTTT CASSVTGDSGNTIYF
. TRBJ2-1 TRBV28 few TGTGCCAGCAGCCCCGACAGGGACTTCTACAATGAGCAGTTCTTC CASSPDRDFYNEQFF
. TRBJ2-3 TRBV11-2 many TGTGCCAGCAGTTTACGGTATAGCGTGGAAGATACGCAGTATTTT CASSLRYSVEDTQYF
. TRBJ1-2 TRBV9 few TGTGCCAGCAGCGTGGGTTCTGGGAACTATGGCTACACCTTC CASSVGSGNYGYTF
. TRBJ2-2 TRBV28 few TGTGCCAGCAGTTTTGTTTTCACCGGGGAGCTGTTTTTT CASSFVFTGELFF
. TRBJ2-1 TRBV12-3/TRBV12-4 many TGTGCCAGCAGTTTGAGAGCGGGTTACAATGAGCAGTTCTTC CASSLRAGYNEQFF
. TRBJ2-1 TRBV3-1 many TGTGCCAGCAGCCACCAATACAATGAGCAGTTCTTC CASSHQYNEQFF
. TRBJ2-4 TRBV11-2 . TGTGCCAGCAGCTATTTTGGCGCCAAAAACATTCAGTACTTC CASSYFGAKNIQYF
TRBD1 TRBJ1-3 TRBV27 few TGTGCCAGCAGATCCGGGACAGTCTCTGGAAACACCATATATTTT CASRSGTVSGNTIYF
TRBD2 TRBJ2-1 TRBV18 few TGTGCCAGCTCACCCCCTAGCGGGGGCCCAGGCAATGAGCAGTTCTTC CASSPPSGGPGNEQFF
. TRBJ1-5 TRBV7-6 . TGTGCCAGCAGCAAAAGTTGGGGTAGCAATCAGCCCCAGCATTTT CASSKSWGSNQPQHF
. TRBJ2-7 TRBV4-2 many TGTGCCAGCAGCCAACGAAAGGGCAGCACCTACGAGCAGTACTTC CASSQRKGSTYEQYF
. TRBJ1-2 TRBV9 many TGTGCCAGCAGCCCGCGCCACGGAGCTAACTATGGCTACACCTTC CASSPRHGANYGYTF
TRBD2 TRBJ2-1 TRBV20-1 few TGCAGTGCTAGGGGGGGGGTCGAGCAGTTCTTC CSARGGVEQFF
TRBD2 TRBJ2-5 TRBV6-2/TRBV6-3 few TGTGCCAGCAGTTCCCTGGGACTAGGTCTCCAAGAGACCCAGTACTTC CASSSLGLGLQETQYF
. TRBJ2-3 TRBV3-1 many TGTGCCAGCGTAGGGATTGATACGCAGTATTTT CASVGIDTQYF
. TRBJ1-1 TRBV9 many TGTGCCAGCAGCGTAAATGCAGGGTATAACACTGAAGCTTTCTTT CASSVNAGYNTEAFF
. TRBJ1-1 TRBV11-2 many TGTGCCAGCAGCTTAGGCCCCGGGGGGAGCACTGAAGCTTTCTTT CASSLGPGGSTEAFF
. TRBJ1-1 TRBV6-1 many TGTGCCAGCAGTGAAGCCCTCGGCCCAAACACTGAAGCTTTCTTT CASSEALGPNTEAFF
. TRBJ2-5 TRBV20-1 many TGCAGTGCTAGATGGGGGACAGAGACCCAGTACTTC CSARWGTETQYF
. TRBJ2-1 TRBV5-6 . TGTGCCAGCAGCGTAGTTAGCTCCTACAATGAGCAGTTCTTC CASSVVSSYNEQFF
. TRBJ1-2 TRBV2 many TGTGCCAGCAGAAAGGGGGGGGCCGGCGGCTACACCTTC CASRKGGAGGYTF
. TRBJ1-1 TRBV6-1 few TGTGCCAGTTATGGCCCAAACACTGAAGCTTTCTTT CASYGPNTEAFF
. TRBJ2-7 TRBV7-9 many TGTGCCAGTAGTCAGGCTGCGAGGGAGCAGTACTTC CASSQAAREQYF
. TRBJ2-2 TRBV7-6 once TGTGCCAGCAGCCCAACGACCTTTGGCACCGGGGAGCTGTTTTTT CASSPTTFGTGELFF
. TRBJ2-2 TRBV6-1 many TGTGCCAGCGCCTACACCGGGGAGCTGTTTTTT CASAYTGELFF
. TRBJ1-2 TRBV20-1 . TGCAGTGCTAGAGGCGGAGGGGTTTATGGCTACACCTTC CSARGGGVYGYTF
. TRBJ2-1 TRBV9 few TGTGCCAGCAGCGTAGACGGGGGGACATACAATGAGCAGTTCTTC CASSVDGGTYNEQFF
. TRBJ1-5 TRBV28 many TGTGCCAGCAGTCCCTTATCTCGGATTAGCAATCAGCCCCAGCATTTT CASSPLSRISNQPQHF
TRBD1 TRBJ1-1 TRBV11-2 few TGTGCCAGCAGCCCATGGGTCAGGGGGCTTGAAGCTTTCTTT CASSPWVRGLEAFF
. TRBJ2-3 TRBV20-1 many TGCAGTGCCCGCCGGGACTTAACTGATACGCAGTATTTT CSARRDLTDTQYF
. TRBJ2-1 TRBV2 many TGTGCCAGCAGTGAAATACAGGGTCTGGTCAATGAGCAGTTCTTC CASSEIQGLVNEQFF
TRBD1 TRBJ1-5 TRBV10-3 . TGTGCCATCAGTGTTGACAGGGCAAATCCCCAGCATTTT CAISVDRANPQHF
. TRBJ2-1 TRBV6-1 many TGTGCCAGCAGTGAAACCGACAGCCTAGCCTACAATGAGCAGTTCTTC CASSETDSLAYNEQFF
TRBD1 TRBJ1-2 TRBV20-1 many TGCAGTGCTAGAACTCTGGCAGGGGGAGGCTATGGCTACACCTTC CSARTLAGGGYGYTF
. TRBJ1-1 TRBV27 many TGTGCCAGCAGTATCGCGGCGTGGTCCAGGAACACTGAAGCTTTCTTT CASSIAAWSRNTEAFF
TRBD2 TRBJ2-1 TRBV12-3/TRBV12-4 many TGTGCCAGCAGTACCGGGACTAGCGGGGGGGCATCCTACAATGAGCAGTTCTTC CASSTGTSGGASYNEQFF
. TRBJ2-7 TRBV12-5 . TGTGCTAGTACGGGGTCCGAGCAGTACTTC CASTGSEQYF
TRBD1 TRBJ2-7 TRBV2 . TGTGCCAGCAGCGCCCACCGGGACAGGGGGATTTCCTACGAGCAGTACTTC CASSAHRDRGISYEQYF
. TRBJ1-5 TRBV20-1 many TGCAGTGCTAGAGCTACCACCAGGGTTGGAGATCAGCCCCAGCATTTT CSARATTRVGDQPQHF
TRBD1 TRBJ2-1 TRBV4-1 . TGCGCCAGCAGCCAAGCCCAGGGGGCCCAAAATGAGCAGTTCTTC CASSQAQGAQNEQFF
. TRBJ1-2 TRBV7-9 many TGTGCCAGCAGCCACGCTGGGGGGGGGCGAGGGTATGGCTACACCTTC CASSHAGGGRGYGYTF
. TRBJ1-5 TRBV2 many TGTGCCAGCAGTGTGGCGAATCAGCCCCAGCATTTT CASSVANQPQHF
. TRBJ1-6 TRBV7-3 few TGTGCCAGCAGCTTAAGTGGCCCCTATAATTCACCCCTCCACTTT CASSLSGPYNSPLHF
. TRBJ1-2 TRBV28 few TGTGCCAGCAGCCTCTATGCGGGCTACACCTTC CASSLYAGYTF
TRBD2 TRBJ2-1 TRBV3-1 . TGTGCCAGCAGCCAAGCTCGACTAGCAGGGTACAATGAGCAGTTCTTC CASSQARLAGYNEQFF
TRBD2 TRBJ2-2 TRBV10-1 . TGCGCCAGCAGCGGGACTAGGGCCGGGGAGCTGTTTTTT CASSGTRAGELFF
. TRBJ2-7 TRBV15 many TGTGCCACCAGCAGACCTCCTTCCGCAGACTACGAGCAGTACTTC CATSRPPSADYEQYF
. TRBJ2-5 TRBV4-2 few TGTGCCAGCAGCCAAGATTTGACCCGAGGGTCAGAGACCCAGTACTTC CASSQDLTRGSETQYF
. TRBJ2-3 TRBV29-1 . TGCAGCGTTGTATGGGAGGTCACAGATACGCAGTATTTT CSVVWEVTDTQYF
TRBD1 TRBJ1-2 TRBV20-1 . TGCAGTGCTAGCACAGGACAGGGGCACTATGGCTACACCTTC CSASTGQGHYGYTF
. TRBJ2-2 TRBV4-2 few TGTGCCAGCAGCCATCCTAGGGGGGGGCCGAACACCGGGGAGCTGTTTTTT CASSHPRGGPNTGELFF
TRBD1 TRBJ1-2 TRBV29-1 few TGCAGCGTCCGGGACAGGGACTCCTATGGCTACACCTTC CSVRDRDSYGYTF
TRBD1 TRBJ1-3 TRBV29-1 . TGCAGCGTTGCACGGGACAGGGGTTCTGGAAACACCATATATTTT CSVARDRGSGNTIYF
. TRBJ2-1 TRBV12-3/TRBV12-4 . TGTGCCAGCAGACAGAGGGGGGATGAGCAGTTCTTC CASRQRGDEQFF
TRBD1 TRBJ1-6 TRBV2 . TGTGCCAGCAAGCTCGACAGGGTGAATTCACCCCTCCACTTT CASKLDRVNSPLHF
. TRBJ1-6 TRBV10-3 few TGTGCCATCACCGGGACGGCCCAGGGGTCACCCCTCCACTTT CAITGTAQGSPLHF